A single sample gave rise to the 3 T cell receptor beta chains below, sequenced in a study of T-cell reconstitution after alpha-beta-depleted transplantation in children. As it was prepared, the TCRbeta library received unique molecular identifiers. TCRdb analysed the PCR reads with MiXCR anew, one entry per CDR3 protein. The data show about 580,000 distinct CDR3 sequences, 20% to 30% seen once. The sequenced sample was PBMCs, obtained before TCRalphabeta/CD19-depleted stem cell transplant. These receptors were obtained from a boy younger than two with Wiskott-Aldrich syndrome, due to receive a stem cell transplant.

This clonotype came up a few times. This rearrangement joins TRBV7-2 to TRBJ1-1; D not resolved. CDR1 and CDR2 from the germline V gene are SGHTA and FQGNSA. Trimming shortened V by 0 bases and J by 12 bases, and 17 bases separated the two germline ends. The CDR3 has 14 amino acids. The CDR3: CASSLALQPTMTFF. DNA of the CDR3: TGTGCCAGCAGCTTAGCATTACAACCTACCATGACTTTCTTT.

The V and J genes are TRBV6-1 and TRBJ1-3; D is unclear. V lost 2 bases and J 0 bases, leaving 11 bases between the germline ends. Germline lookup yields CDR1 MNHNS and CDR2 SASEGT. This CDR3 region has 16 residues. CDR3 region: CASSERRTHSGNTIYF. CDR3 DNA: TGTGCCAGCAGTGAACGGAGAACCCACTCTGGAAACACCATATATTTT.

The chain employs TRBV5-1 and TRBJ2-5, with unresolved D. The germline V gene encodes CDR1 SGHRS and CDR2 YFSETQ. CDR3 size: 13 residues. Trimming stripped 2 bases from V and 4 bases from J, with 9 bases between. The CDR3 region is CASSFLHRETQYF. Here the CDR3 DNA reads TGCGCCAGCAGCTTTCTACACCGAGAGACCCAGTACTTC.